Below are 13 T cell receptor beta chains sequenced from a single sample in a study of cytomegalovirus exposure and HLA in healthy donors. Some clones are missing from TCRdb's copy, which holds only in-frame ones; the method was immunoSEQ multiplex PCR. The table includes about 160,000 clones, roughly 84% detected once. Sequences were obtained from PBMCs. Source of these receptors: a man aged 25 to 45 in good health and CMV-seropositive.

The chain couples TRBV18 to TRBJ1-1; D is possibly TRBD1 (6 bases). The CDR3 covers 13 residues. In germline, CDR1 is KGHSH, CDR2 LQKENI. V was cut by 5 bases and J by 3 bases, with 10 bases left in between. The CDR3 region has the DNA TGTGCCAGCTCAACAGGGCTCGACACTGAAGCTTTCTTT. The encoded protein is CASSTGLDTEAFF.

The CDR3 protein is CSVEPPGKINGYTF. The CDR3 DNA reads TGCAGCGTTGAACCCCCGGGGAAGATAAATGGCTACACCTTC. The J gene is TRBJ1-2, the V gene TRBV29-1; unclear D gene. V was shortened by 2 bases and J by 6 bases, with 16 bases between the two germline ends. This CDR3 contains 14 residues. Per germline, CDR1 SQVTM and CDR2 ANQGSEA.

The rearrangement uses TRBV27 and TRBJ2-3, with D possibly TRBD1 on 5 matching bases. The V gene's germline CDR1 is MNHEY and CDR2 SMNVEV (reference sequence). The CDR3 spans 13 residues. V was clipped by 3 bases and J by 5 bases, with 9 bases between them. In DNA, the CDR3 is TGTGCCAGCAGTTTCTCCAGGGAAGATACGCAGTATTTT. It encodes CASSFSREDTQYF.

This rearrangement joins TRBV6-5 to TRBJ2-7, with D possibly being TRBD1 (5 bases). The CDR3 is 15 amino acids. From germline, CDR1 is MNHEY and CDR2 SVGAGI. Deletions cut 0 bases from V and 7 bases from J, with 16 bases between. Written as DNA, the CDR3 is TGTGCCAGCAGTTACTCGGCAGGGAAGTTTGGGGAGCAGTACTTC. It yields the protein CASSYSAGKFGEQYF.

The rearrangement links TRBV5-6 to TRBJ2-3; a possible D gene is TRBD1 (5 bases). CDR3 length equals 14 residues. Trimming left V 1 base short and J 6 bases short, with 12 bases between. CDR1 and CDR2 from the germline V gene are SGHDT and YYEEEE. CDR3 sequence: CASSLRQGTDTQYF. CDR3 sequence (DNA): TGTGCCAGCAGCTTGCGGCAGGGAACGGATACGCAGTATTTT. Complete variable domain (other parts from reference TRBV5-6 and TRBJ2-3): DAGVTQSPTHLIKTRGQQVTLRCSPKSGHDTVSWYQQALGQGPQFIFQYYEEEERQRGNFPDRFSGHQFPNYSSELNVNALLLGDSALYLCASSLRQGTDTQYFGPGTRLTVL.

This chain uses TRBV30 with TRBJ2-7; possibly TRBD2 for D (6 bases). Germline V gene lookup returns CDR1 GTSNPN and CDR2 SVGIG (reference sequence). The V gene lost 2 bases and the J gene lost 0 bases, with 14 bases spanning the gap. The CDR3 has 15 amino acids. The CDR3 here is CAWSRGRTISYEQYF. In DNA form, the CDR3 reads TGTGCCTGGAGTCGGGGACGGACTATCTCCTACGAGCAGTACTTC.

The V gene is TRBV7-6, the J gene TRBJ2-7, with 7 positions matching TRBD1. Germline V gene data show CDR1 as SGHVS and CDR2 as FNYEAQ. Trimming took 5 bases from V and 4 from J; bases not matched to a gene: 8. This CDR3 has 14 amino acids. The CDR3 is CASSLRQGTYEQYF. For the CDR3, the DNA is TGTGCCAGCAGCCTCCGACAGGGAACGTACGAGCAGTACTTC.

The chain combines TRBV4-1 with TRBJ2-5, with 8 bases fitting TRBD2. There are 14 residues in the CDR3. With V trimmed by 4 bases and J by 3 bases, 4 bases remained unmatched. Germline CDR1 reads MGHRA; CDR2 reads YSYEKL. The CDR3 nucleotides are TGCGCCAGCAGCCGAGCGACTAGCGAAGAGACCCAGTACTTC. Translation gives CASSRATSEETQYF.

The chain combines TRBV6-5 with TRBJ1-3; 10 bases match TRBD1. J was trimmed by 2 bases and V by 2 bases; bases with no gene match: 3. Per germline, CDR1 MNHEY and CDR2 SVGAGI. The CDR3 spans 16 residues. The CDR3 nucleotides read TGTGCCAGCAGTTACGACGGGACAGGGGCTGGAAACACCATATATTTT. Translated: CASSYDGTGAGNTIYF.

This clone was counted a single time. CDR3 DNA: TGTGCCAGCAGGCAAACAGGGCTCATGAACACTGAAGCTTTCTTT. This sequence encodes CASRQTGLMNTEAFF. V gene TRBV28 combines with J gene TRBJ1-1, with a tentative D call TRBD1 (6 bases). The germline gives CDR1 MDHEN, CDR2 SYDVKM. The CDR3 has 15 amino acids. Trimming removed 6 bases from V and 0 bases from J, with 14 bases in between.

The chain employs TRBV6-5 and TRBJ2-7, with 11 bases matching TRBD2. V lost 0 bases, J lost 5 bases, and 6 bases stayed unmatched. Per germline, CDR1 MNHEY and CDR2 SVGAGI. The CDR3 has 16 residues. The CDR3 nucleotides are TGTGCCAGCAGTTACTCGAAGACTAGCGGGGACCACGAGCAGTACTTC. It is translated as CASSYSKTSGDHEQYF.

The chain links TRBV7-8 to TRBJ2-1; D gene ambiguous. The germline gives CDR1 SGHVS, CDR2 FQNEAQ. The CDR3 sequence is 14 residues long. Trimming took 4 bases from V and 0 from J, leaving 7 bases between them. The CDR3 reads CASSSTISYNEQFF. For the CDR3, the DNA is TGTGCCAGCAGCTCTACGATCTCCTACAATGAGCAGTTCTTC. Drawing the rest from reference TRBV7-8 and TRBJ2-1, the complete variable domain is GAGVSQSPRYKVAKRGQDVALRCDPISGHVSLFWYQQALGQGPEFLTYFQNEAQLDKSGLPSDRFFAERPEGSVSTLKIQRTQQEDSAVYLCASSSTISYNEQFFGPGTRLTVL.

The chain uses TRBV6-1 and TRBJ2-7, with 7 bases aligning to TRBD1. The V and J ends lost 6 bases and 0 bases, in that order; junction bases with no gene match: 5. Germline V gives CDR1 MNHNS, CDR2 SASEGT. The CDR3 loop spans 14 amino acids. The CDR3 loop reads CASSWTGTSYEQYF. CDR3 DNA: TGTGCCAGCAGCTGGACAGGAACCTCCTACGAGCAGTACTTC.